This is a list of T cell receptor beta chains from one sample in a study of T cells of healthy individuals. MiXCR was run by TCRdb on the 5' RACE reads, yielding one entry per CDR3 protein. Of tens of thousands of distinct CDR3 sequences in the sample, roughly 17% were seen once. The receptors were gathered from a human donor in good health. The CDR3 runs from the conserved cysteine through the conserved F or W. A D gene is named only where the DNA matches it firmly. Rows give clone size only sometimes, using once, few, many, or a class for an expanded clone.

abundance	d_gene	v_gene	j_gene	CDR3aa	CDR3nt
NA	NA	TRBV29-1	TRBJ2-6	CSVEVDDVLTF	TGCAGCGTTGAAGTGGACGACGTCCTGACTTTC
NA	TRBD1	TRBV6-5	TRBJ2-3	CASSPTGGDTQYF	TGTGCCAGCAGTCCAACAGGGGGAGATACGCAGTATTTT
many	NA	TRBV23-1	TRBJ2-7	CASAALTDLFGEQYF	TGCGCCAGCGCGGCCTTGACAGACCTCTTTGGCGAGCAGTACTTC
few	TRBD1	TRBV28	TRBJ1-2	CASSHRQGRSGYTF	TGTGCCAGCAGCCACCGACAGGGGAGAAGCGGCTACACCTTC
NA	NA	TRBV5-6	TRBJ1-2	CASSSIVRGTSYGYTF	TGTGCCAGCAGCTCTATCGTCAGGGGAACTAGCTATGGCTACACCTTC
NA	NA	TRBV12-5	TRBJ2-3	CASGLTDTQYF	TGTGCTAGTGGTTTGACAGATACGCAGTATTTT
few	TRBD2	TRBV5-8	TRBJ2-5	CASRKAVAGVAETQYF	TGTGCCAGCAGGAAAGCAGTAGCGGGAGTTGCAGAGACCCAGTACTTC
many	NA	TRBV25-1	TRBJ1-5	CASSGRTADQPQHF	TGTGCCAGCAGCGGTAGGACAGCTGATCAGCCCCAGCATTTT
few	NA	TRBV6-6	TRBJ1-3	CASRLEGNTIYF	TGTGCCAGCAGACTTGAGGGAAACACCATATATTTT
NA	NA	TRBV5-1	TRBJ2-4	CASSLWTKNIQYF	TGCGCCAGCAGCTTGTGGACTAAAAACATTCAGTACTTC
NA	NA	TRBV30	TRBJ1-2	CAWSVSGRSGYTF	TGTGCCTGGAGTGTATCGGGGCGGTCGGGCTACACCTTC
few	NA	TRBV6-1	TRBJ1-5	CASSPDFKNQPQHF	TGTGCCAGCAGCCCCGACTTTAAGAATCAGCCCCAGCATTTT
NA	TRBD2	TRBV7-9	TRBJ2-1	CASTGGALYDEQFF	TGTGCCAGCACCGGGGGGGCCCTTTATGATGAGCAGTTCTTC
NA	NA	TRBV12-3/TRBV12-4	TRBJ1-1	CASSLSQGSEAFF	TGTGCCAGCAGCCTGAGCCAGGGTTCTGAAGCTTTCTTT
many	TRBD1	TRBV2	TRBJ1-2	CASIPLTGSAYGYTF	TGTGCCAGCATCCCCTTGACAGGGTCGGCCTATGGCTACACCTTC
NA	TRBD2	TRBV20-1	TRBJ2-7	CSARHTSGRAREQYF	TGCAGTGCTAGGCATACTAGCGGGAGGGCAAGAGAGCAGTACTTC
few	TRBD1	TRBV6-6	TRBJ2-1	CASTKGAESYNEQFF	TGTGCCAGCACCAAGGGGGCGGAATCCTACAATGAGCAGTTCTTC
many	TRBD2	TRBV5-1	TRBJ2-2	CASSLEYGLVPGELFF	TGCGCCAGCAGCTTGGAGTATGGACTAGTTCCCGGGGAGCTGTTTTTT
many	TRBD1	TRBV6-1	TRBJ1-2	CASSESGGSYGYTF	TGTGCCAGCAGTGAATCAGGGGGCAGCTATGGCTACACCTTC
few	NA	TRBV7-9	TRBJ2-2	CASSSWQGTGELFF	TGTGCCAGCAGCTCCTGGCAGGGCACCGGGGAGCTGTTTTTT
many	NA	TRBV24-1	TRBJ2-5	CATSDRPTGEETQYF	TGTGCCACCAGTGATCGTCCCACAGGAGAAGAGACCCAGTACTTC
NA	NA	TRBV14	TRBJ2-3	CASSLGHNTDTQYF	TGTGCCAGCAGCCTAGGGCATAACACAGATACGCAGTATTTT
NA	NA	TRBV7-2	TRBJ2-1	CASSPLGPSAYNEQFF	TGTGCCAGCAGCCCTCTCGGCCCATCGGCCTACAATGAGCAGTTCTTC
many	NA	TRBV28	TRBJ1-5	CASSFLPGINQPQHF	TGTGCCAGCAGTTTCTTACCAGGGATCAATCAGCCCCAGCATTTT
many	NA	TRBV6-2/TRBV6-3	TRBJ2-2	CASSLITGELFF	TGTGCCAGCAGCCTTATCACCGGGGAGCTGTTTTTT
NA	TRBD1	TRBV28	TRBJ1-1	CASRWTGESKAFF	TGTGCCAGCAGATGGACAGGGGAAAGTAAAGCTTTCTTT
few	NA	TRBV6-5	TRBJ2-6	CASEGSSGANVLTF	TGTGCCAGTGAGGGATCCTCTGGGGCCAACGTCCTGACTTTC
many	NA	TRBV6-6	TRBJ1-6	CASSSGDNSPLHF	TGTGCCAGCAGTTCGGGCGATAATTCACCCCTCCACTTT
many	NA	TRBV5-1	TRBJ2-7	CASSLEEWQTHEQYF	TGCGCCAGCAGCTTGGAGGAGTGGCAGACCCACGAGCAGTACTTC
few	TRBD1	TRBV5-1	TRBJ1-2	CASETGTGDGYTF	TGCGCCAGCGAGACAGGGACAGGCGACGGCTACACCTTC
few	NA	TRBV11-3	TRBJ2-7	CASSLEGREQYF	TGTGCCAGCAGCTTAGAGGGACGCGAGCAGTACTTC